The 25 T cell receptor beta chains below were found in one sample sequenced in a study of blood T cell repertoires in COVID-19. Sequencing used immunoSEQ multiplex PCR; TCRdb keeps in-frame clones, though not all of them. The table shows 200,000 to 250,000 clones, with roughly 84% occurring only once. The specimen was peripheral blood. Receptor source: a woman of 80 years or more with acute or convalescent COVID-19.

V and J are TRBV12-3 or TRBV12-4 and TRBJ1-5; a weak D match, TRBD1 (5 bases). The length of the CDR3 is 12 residues. With 5 bases removed from V and 7 bases from J, the gap between germline ends came to 9 bases. As DNA, the CDR3 is TGTGCCAGCAGTCCTCAGGGACAGCCCCAGCATTTT. This codes for CASSPQGQPQHF.

The chain has TRBV7-2 and TRBJ1-2; 7 bases fit TRBD1. The germline V gene encodes CDR1 SGHTA and CDR2 FQGNSA. With 4 bases clipped from V and 4 bases from J, the junction kept 12 bases outside the gene matches. CDR3 length equals 16 residues. The CDR3 DNA follows: TGTGCCAGCAGCTCTCCACGACCGACAGGGAGCTATGGCTACACCTTC. Amino acids: CASSSPRPTGSYGYTF. The complete variable domain, with remaining parts taken from reference TRBV7-2 and TRBJ1-2, reads GAGVSQSPSNKVTEKGKDVELRCDPISGHTALYWYRQSLGQGLEFLIYFQGNSAPDKSGLPSDRFSAERTGGSVSTLTIQRTQQEDSAVYLCASSSPRPTGSYGYTFGSGTRLTVV.

This chain links TRBV9 with TRBJ2-3, with 7 bases lining up with TRBD1. This CDR3 region has 15 residues. Germline CDR1 and CDR2: SGDLS and YYNGEE. With 3 bases clipped from V and 5 bases from J, the junction kept 9 bases outside the gene matches. CDR3 sequence: CASSATGDPGDTQYF. The CDR3 coding sequence is TGTGCCAGCAGCGCTACAGGGGACCCTGGAGATACGCAGTATTTT.

The rearrangement joins TRBV10-3 to TRBJ1-5; perhaps TRBD1 as D (5 bases). The V gene's germline CDR1 is ENHRY and CDR2 SYGVKD. V gave up 0 bases and J gave up 6 bases, with 12 bases separating them. The CDR3 sequence is 15 residues long. CDR3 coding DNA: TGTGCCATCAGTGAGTCAGGGGCAGGGCTTCAGCCCCAGCATTTT. Amino acids: CAISESGAGLQPQHF.

The CDR3 coding sequence is TGCGCCAGCAGCCCAGCGACAGGGAACTATGGCTACACCTTC. It translates to CASSPATGNYGYTF. The V and J genes are TRBV5-1 and TRBJ1-2, with 7 bases identical to TRBD1. Germline CDR1 SGHRS, CDR2 YFSETQ. The length of the CDR3 is 14 residues. With V trimmed by 4 bases and J by 2 bases, 5 bases remained unmatched.

The rearrangement joins TRBV4-2 to TRBJ1-4; maybe TRBD1 (5 bases). This CDR3 is 17 amino acids long. Trimming shortened V by 0 bases and J by 3 bases, and 14 bases separated the two germline ends. Germline CDR1 and CDR2: LGHNA and YNFKEQ. CDR3 region: CASSQDLWGRANEKLFF. In DNA, the CDR3 is TGTGCCAGCAGCCAAGATTTATGGGGCAGGGCTAATGAAAAACTGTTTTTT.

V and J are TRBV15 and TRBJ2-5; 7 bases line up with TRBD2. Germline values: CDR1 LNHNV, CDR2 YYDKDF (reference sequence). With 5 bases clipped from V and 3 bases from J, the junction kept 6 bases outside the gene matches. The CDR3 covers 14 residues. DNA for the CDR3: TGTGCCACCAGCGGTCGGCTAGCGGAAGAGACCCAGTACTTC. Translation gives CATSGRLAEETQYF.

The chain employs TRBV19 and TRBJ1-3; the D is unclear. V lost 6 bases and J 4 bases, leaving 16 bases between the germline ends. The CDR3 is made up of 15 amino acids. Per the germline V gene, CDR1 is LNHDA and CDR2 is SQIVND (reference sequence). The CDR3 sequence is CASSPDSPAGNTIYF. CDR3 sequence (DNA): TGTGCCAGTAGCCCTGACTCCCCAGCCGGAAACACCATATATTTT.

As concerns this clone: At one of its ends the junction is not consistent with the germline gene, which may arise from a read error. The chain is built from TRBV6-2 or TRBV6-3 and TRBJ1-3, with D unresolved. The germline CDR1 and CDR2 sequences are MNHEY and SVGEGT. This CDR3 is built from 14 residues. CDR3 protein: CASSYGGSANTIYF. The CDR3 coding sequence is TGTGCCAGCAGTTACGGAGGCTCTGCAAACACCATATATTTT.

This clone was observed once. This rearrangement joins TRBV5-1 to TRBJ2-2; D is perhaps TRBD2 (5 bases). The CDR3 contains 15 residues. Trimming removed 5 bases at V and 6 bases at J, with 17 bases between. The germline V gene encodes CDR1 SGHRS and CDR2 YFSETQ. This CDR3 is CASRPTPGVAGELFF. In nucleotides, the CDR3 is TGCGCCAGCAGGCCTACCCCCGGGGTCGCCGGGGAGCTGTTTTTT.

The chain couples TRBV3-1 (or the pseudogene TRBV3-2) to TRBJ1-2, with a possible D match to TRBD1 (6 bases). The CDR3 is 16 amino acids. Trimming stripped 1 base from V and 7 bases from J, with 19 bases between. Germline V CDR1 and CDR2: LGHDT, YNNKEL (reference sequence). Written as DNA, the CDR3 is TGTGCCAGCAGCCAAGGGGGGCAGGGGCGATTGAGTGGCTACACCTTC. Its protein is CASSQGGQGRLSGYTF.

The chain has TRBV30 and TRBJ1-4; D is perhaps TRBD1 (5 bases). Germline CDR1 GTSNPN, CDR2 SVGIG (reference sequence). There are 13 residues in the CDR3. Trimming left V 5 bases short and J 5 bases short, with 12 bases between. CDR3 coding DNA: TGTGCCTGGGGTCCGGGGGGGAATGAAAAACTGTTTTTT. It specifies CAWGPGGNEKLFF. Combining the CDR3 with reference TRBV30 and TRBJ1-4 gives the whole variable domain SQTIHQWPATLVQPVGSPLSLECTVEGTSNPNLYWYRQAAGRGLQLLFYSVGIGQISSEVPQNLSASRPQDRQFILSSKKLLLSDSGFYLCAWGPGGNEKLFFGSGTQLSVL.

The V call is TRBV3-1 (or the pseudogene TRBV3-2), the J call TRBJ1-1; possible D gene TRBD1, 6 bases. The germline V gene has CDR1 LGHDT and CDR2 YNNKEL (reference sequence). This CDR3 is built from 13 residues. The ends were cut back, 6 bases at V and 1 base at J, with 9 bases in the middle. CDR3 region: CASRVGQNTEAFF. In nucleotides, the CDR3 is TGTGCCAGCAGGGTGGGACAGAACACTGAAGCTTTCTTT.

This clone was seen more than once but under ten times. Additional DNA sequences in this sample encode the identical CDR3. This sequence joins TRBV6-2 or TRBV6-3 and TRBJ1-5; D is uncertain. Per germline, CDR1 MNHEY and CDR2 SVGEGT. This CDR3 is built from 15 residues. The V gene lost 4 bases and the J gene lost 2 bases, with 12 bases spanning the gap. CDR3 in amino acids: CASSWGGSGNQPQHF. The CDR3 coding sequence is TGTGCCAGCAGTTGGGGAGGGTCTGGCAATCAGCCCCAGCATTTT.

The genes are TRBV5-1 and TRBJ1-2; 9 bases fit TRBD1. The V gene's germline CDR1 is SGHRS and CDR2 YFSETQ. Germline trimming cut 4 bases from V and 8 bases from J; bases unmatched to any gene: 12. The CDR3 is 15 amino acids. The CDR3 spells CASSPGQGLLGGYTF. DNA for the CDR3: TGCGCCAGCAGCCCGGGACAGGGCCTGCTCGGAGGCTACACCTTC. The full variable domain, completed using reference TRBV5-1 and TRBJ1-2, is KAGVTQTPRYLIKTRGQQVTLSCSPISGHRSVSWYQQTPGQGLQFLFEYFSETQRNKGNFPGRFSGRQFSNSRSEMNVSTLELGDSALYLCASSPGQGLLGGYTFGSGTRLTVV.

The V and J genes are TRBV18 and TRBJ1-2; TRBD1 matches 8 bases. Germline CDR1 is KGHSH and CDR2 is LQKENI. This CDR3 comprises 15 residues. J gave up 0 bases and V 6 bases, and 6 bases lay outside the gene matches. In DNA, the CDR3 is TGTGCCAGCTCCCCCGGGACAGGAGCTAACTATGGCTACACCTTC. Translating it yields CASSPGTGANYGYTF.

The J gene is TRBJ2-4, the V gene TRBV5-1; tentatively, D is TRBD2 (5 bases). Trimming took off 0 bases at V and 11 bases at J, with 21 bases between the two ends. The CDR3 spans 16 residues. Germline values: CDR1 SGHRS, CDR2 YFSETQ. CDR3 DNA: TGCGCCAGCAGCTTGGGCGGGCAGTCCGATTTTTCCCTTCAGTACTTC. This sequence encodes CASSLGGQSDFSLQYF.

This sequence joins TRBV19 and TRBJ1-6; D may be TRBD1 (6 bases). CDR1 LNHDA and CDR2 SQIVND come from the germline V gene (reference sequence). The CDR3 totals 18 residues. The germline V and J ends were trimmed by 1 base and 5 bases, with 18 bases remaining between them. CDR3: CASSIGGRGMADNSPLHF. The CDR3 DNA sequence: TGTGCCAGTAGTATAGGAGGCAGGGGAATGGCCGATAATTCACCCCTCCACTTT.

This clone appeared many times. The gene calls are TRBV6-5 and TRBJ1-3; 8 bases are a match to TRBD1. Germline values: CDR1 MNHEY, CDR2 SVGAGI. The J segment lost 0 bases and the V segment lost 8 bases, leaving 6 bases of the junction unmatched. This CDR3 is built from 15 residues. The CDR3 sequence is CASRDRLHSGNTIYF. The CDR3 DNA reads TGTGCCAGCCGGGACAGGCTCCACTCTGGAAACACCATATATTTT.

This rearrangement joins TRBV2 to TRBJ1-2; D perhaps matches TRBD1 (6 bases). The CDR3 runs to 13 residues. The germline gives CDR1 SNHLY, CDR2 FYNNEI. The V and J ends lost 4 bases and 7 bases respectively, with 13 bases between them. CDR3 region: CASSAVQGTGYTF. Here the CDR3 DNA reads TGTGCCAGCAGTGCGGTCCAGGGGACTGGCTACACCTTC.

The chain links TRBV28 to TRBJ1-3, with 7 bases lining up with TRBD1. V shed 3 bases and J 0 bases; nucleotides not matched to a gene: 11. Germline V lookup: CDR1 MDHEN, CDR2 SYDVKM. The CDR3 runs to 18 residues. CDR3 coding DNA: TGTGCCAGCAGTTTTAACAGGGGCCACCTAAACTCTGGAAACACCATATATTTT. Its protein is CASSFNRGHLNSGNTIYF.

The chain recombines TRBV11-3 with TRBJ1-1; perhaps TRBD1 as D (6 bases). The germline V and J ends were trimmed by 5 bases and 4 bases, with 14 bases remaining between them. The CDR3 length is 14 residues. CDR1 and CDR2 (germline): SGHNT, YENEEA. CDR3 DNA sequence: TGTGCCAGCAGCGTTACAGGGTCGGTCACTGAAGCTTTCTTT. This sequence encodes CASSVTGSVTEAFF.

As regards this clone: The same CDR3 arises from other DNA sequences in this sample as well. The V call is TRBV11-2, the J call TRBJ1-1; tentative D call: TRBD1 (6 bases). V was clipped by 0 bases and J by 5 bases, with 13 bases between them. The CDR3 sequence is 15 residues long. Germline CDR1 and CDR2: SGHAT and FQNNGV. CDR3 loop: CASSLEGTGSTEAFF. CDR3 in DNA: TGTGCCAGCAGCTTAGAGGGTACAGGGAGTACTGAAGCTTTCTTT.

The chain recombines TRBV3-1 (or the pseudogene TRBV3-2) with TRBJ1-1; no definite D call. Germline V lookup: CDR1 LGHDT, CDR2 YNNKEL (reference sequence). V lost 2 bases, J lost 3 bases, and 10 bases lay in between. The CDR3 has 14 amino acids. CDR3 coding DNA: TGTGCCAGCAGCCAAAGGAGCCGAGACACTGAAGCTTTCTTT. As protein: CASSQRSRDTEAFF.

The gene calls are TRBV16 and TRBJ1-2, with D possibly matching TRBD1 (6 bases). Germline V gene data show CDR1 as KGHSY and CDR2 as FQNENV. V lost 4 bases and J 2 bases, leaving 14 bases between the germline ends. CDR3 size: 15 residues. The chain's CDR3 is CASSPQGTINYGYTF. In DNA, the CDR3 is TGTGCCAGCAGCCCGCAGGGGACGATCAACTATGGCTACACCTTC.